This TCR beta chain was sequenced for a study of breast tumors, draining lymph nodes, adjacent tissues. General study points: Luminal-like breast cancer showed significantly greater tumor-nontumor repertoire similarity than basal-like breast cancer did. The lymph node origin of tumor T cells was framed as consistent with a hypothesis, not demonstrated.

Per germline, CDR1 LGHDT and CDR2 YNNKEL (reference sequence). The CDR3 is 17 residues long. Trimming removed 1 base from V and 0 bases from J, with 14 bases in between. This clonotype was recorded many times. Antigen specificity is unknown. MiXCR was run by TCRdb on the multiplex PCR reads, yielding one entry per CDR3 protein. The data show about 180,000 distinct CDR3 sequences, approximately 30% seen once. Axillary draining lymph nodes of breast cancer patients supplied the node samples. The material sequenced was axillary lymph node tissue. The clonotype originates from a female donor with breast cancer. Some clones in this sample may be carry-over from other donors' samples. V usage is TRBV3-1 and J usage is TRBJ2-3; no reliable D call. In DNA, the CDR3 is TGTGCCAGCAGCCAAGTTCGTTTTCCTCTGAGCACAGATACGCAGTATTTT. Translated, it gives CASSQVRFPLSTDTQYF.